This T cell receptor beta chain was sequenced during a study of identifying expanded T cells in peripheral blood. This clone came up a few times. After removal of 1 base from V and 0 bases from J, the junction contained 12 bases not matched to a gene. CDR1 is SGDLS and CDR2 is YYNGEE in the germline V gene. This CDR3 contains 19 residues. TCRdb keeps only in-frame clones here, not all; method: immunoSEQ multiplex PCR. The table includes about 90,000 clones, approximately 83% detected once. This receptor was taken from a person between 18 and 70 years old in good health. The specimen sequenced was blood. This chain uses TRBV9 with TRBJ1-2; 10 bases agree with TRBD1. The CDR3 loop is CASSVTMRGQGPTNYGYTF. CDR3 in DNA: TGTGCCAGCAGCGTAACAATGAGGGGACAGGGGCCAACTAACTATGGCTACACCTTC. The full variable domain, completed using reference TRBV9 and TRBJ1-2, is DSGVTQTPKHLITATGQRVTLRCSPRSGDLSVYWYQQSLDQGLQFLIQYYNGEERAKGNILERFSAQQFPDLHSELNLSSLELGDSALYFCASSVTMRGQGPTNYGYTFGSGTRLTVV.